The 28 T cell receptor beta chains given below trace back to one sample, sequenced in a study of blood T cells in healthy people across ages. A sample-barcoded 5' primer and a J-beta primer mix were used in a second PCR of about 6 to 12 cycles. TCRdb redid the calling of the 5' RACE reads with MiXCR, one entry per CDR3 protein. The table records about 1.4 million distinct CDR3 sequences, roughly 59% of them present only once. The sequenced sample was blood. Receptors originate from a man between 18 and 35 years old in good health.

This clonotype was observed a handful of times. The CDR3 loop is CASSLVAYGGRLYEQYF. In DNA form, the CDR3 reads TGTGCCAGCAGCTTAGTGGCTTACGGGGGGCGACTTTACGAGCAGTACTTC. This chain connects TRBV7-6 to TRBJ2-7; possibly TRBD2 for D (7 bases). Germline CDR1 SGHVS, CDR2 FNYEAQ. The CDR3 is 17 amino acids. V was shortened by 1 base and J by 4 bases, with 20 bases between the two germline ends.

The chain combines TRBV5-5 with TRBJ2-7; TRBD2 agrees at 9 bases. J lost 4 bases, V lost 0 bases, and 8 bases had no gene match. Germline V gene lookup returns CDR1 SGHKS and CDR2 YYEKEE (reference sequence). There are 16 residues in the CDR3. CDR3 sequence reads: CASSLGLAEPIYEQYF. DNA for the CDR3: TGTGCCAGCAGCTTGGGACTAGCGGAGCCCATATACGAGCAGTACTTC. The whole variable domain, filled in from reference TRBV5-5 and TRBJ2-7, reads DAGVTQSPTHLIKTRGQQVTLRCSPISGHKSVSWYQQVLGQGPQFIFQYYEKEERGRGNFPDRFSARQFPNYSSELNVNALLLGDSALYLCASSLGLAEPIYEQYFGPGTRLTVT.

This chain uses TRBV3-1 with TRBJ2-1; 13 bases align to TRBD2. Germline lookup yields CDR1 LGHDT and CDR2 YNNKEL (reference sequence). V was pared by 3 bases and J by 9 bases, with 8 bases of the junction left unmatched. The CDR3 has 16 residues. DNA for the CDR3: TGTGCCAGCAGCCACGTAGGACTAGCGGGAGTAGTTGAGCAGTTCTTC. Amino acid sequence: CASSHVGLAGVVEQFF.

This rearrangement joins TRBV5-5 to TRBJ2-3; D perhaps matches TRBD1 (5 bases). Germline lookup yields CDR1 SGHKS and CDR2 YYEKEE (reference sequence). The V and J ends lost 0 bases and 1 base respectively, with 9 bases between them. CDR3 length equals 15 residues. The CDR3 sequence is CASSLVGHRTDTQYF. The DNA for the CDR3 is TGTGCCAGCAGCTTGGTAGGACACCGCACAGATACGCAGTATTTT.

This clonotype was seen only a few times. This chain links TRBV25-1 with TRBJ2-7; 9 bases map to TRBD2. The trim removed 10 bases at V and 6 bases at J, leaving 10 bases unmatched. The CDR3 is 13 residues long. Germline V lookup: CDR1 MGHDK, CDR2 SYGVNS. The CDR3 loop reads CATTGLASGEQYF. In nucleotides, the CDR3 is TGTGCCACCACGGGACTAGCATCAGGCGAGCAGTACTTC.

V usage is TRBV2 and J usage is TRBJ2-1; D is unresolved. Germline loops: CDR1 SNHLY, CDR2 FYNNEI. Trimming shortened V by 1 base and J by 7 bases, and 8 bases separated the two germline ends. The CDR3 length is 13 residues. The CDR3 DNA is TGTGCCAGCAGTGAAGAGGGCCTGAATGAGCAGTTCTTC. Amino acids: CASSEEGLNEQFF.

The CDR3 spells CSARDLTDNEQFF. The CDR3 nucleotides read TGCAGTGCCAGGGACTTGACGGACAATGAGCAGTTCTTC. The V gene is TRBV20-1, the J gene TRBJ2-1, with a weak D call TRBD2 (6 bases). From germline, CDR1 is DFQATT and CDR2 SNEGSKA (reference sequence). There are 13 residues in the CDR3. V was shortened by 6 bases and J by 5 bases, with 14 bases between the two germline ends.

A word on this clonotype: One junction end disagrees with the germline gene, perhaps due to a read error. The chain uses TRBV28 and TRBJ1-2; 7 bases are shared with TRBD1. The CDR3 loop spans 14 amino acids. CDR1 is MDHEN and CDR2 is SYDVKM in the germline V gene. CDR3 bases: TGTGCCAGCAGTTTTGGGACAGCTAACTATGGCCACACCTTC. Protein sequence: CASSFGTANYGHTF.

The chain has TRBV12-3 or TRBV12-4 and TRBJ2-7, with D possibly TRBD1 on 5 matching bases. The CDR3 has 14 amino acids. Deletions cut 2 bases from V and 2 bases from J, with 10 bases between. This chain's CDR3 is CASSLQGIAYEQYF. In nucleotides, the CDR3 is TGTGCCAGCAGTTTACAGGGTATAGCCTACGAGCAGTACTTC.

This chain uses TRBV4-1 with TRBJ1-5; no clear D. The CDR3 length is 14 residues. CDR1 MGHRA and CDR2 YSYEKL come from the germline V gene. V was cut by 1 base and J by 4 bases, with 8 bases left in between. In nucleotides, the CDR3 is TGCGCCAGCAGCCAAGTAGACGGGAATCAGCCCCAGCATTTT. It codes for CASSQVDGNQPQHF.

On this clonotype itself: A read error may account for a junction end that differs from germline. The chain combines TRBV5-5 with TRBJ2-3; 8 bases map to TRBD1. The CDR3 covers 16 residues. The germline V gene has CDR1 SGHKS and CDR2 YYEKEE (reference sequence). The CDR3 loop is CTSSLIGQGSVDTQYF. CDR3 nucleotide sequence: TGTACCAGCAGCTTGATCGGACAGGGATCAGTGGATACGCAGTATTTT.

The chain links TRBV4-3 to TRBJ2-5; possibly TRBD2 for D (5 bases). Germline assignment: CDR1 LGHNA and CDR2 YSLEER. Trimming removed 1 base from V and 5 bases from J, with 8 bases in between. The CDR3 length is 13 residues. CDR3 sequence: CASSQVGSETQYF. The CDR3, as DNA: TGCGCCAGCAGCCAAGTGGGGAGCGAGACCCAGTACTTC.

The CDR3 DNA reads TGCGCCAGCAGCCAAGTACTAGCGCTTCAGGAGACCCAGTACTTC. As protein: CASSQVLALQETQYF. This chain uses TRBV4-1 with TRBJ2-5; 7 bases match TRBD2. This CDR3 has 15 residues. J gave up 5 bases and V 1 base, and 7 bases lay outside the gene matches. The germline V gene encodes CDR1 MGHRA and CDR2 YSYEKL.

The chain has TRBV6-6 and TRBJ1-5; D unresolved. Trimming stripped 4 bases from V and 2 bases from J, with 6 bases between. The CDR3 is 13 residues long. CDR1 MNHNY and CDR2 SVGAGI come from the germline V gene (reference sequence). CDR3 amino acids: CASSSLGNQPQHF. The CDR3 DNA reads as TGTGCCAGCAGTTCTTTGGGCAATCAGCCCCAGCATTTT.

Here the CDR3 DNA reads TGTGCCAGCAGCCGCCAGACAGGGGCAAGCTCCTACGAGCAGTACTTC. It specifies CASSRQTGASSYEQYF. The V gene is TRBV7-9, the J gene TRBJ2-7, with 8 bases identical to TRBD1. The V segment lost 5 bases and the J segment 0 bases; nucleotides outside the gene matches: 9. The CDR3 runs to 16 residues. CDR1 and CDR2 from the germline V gene are SEHNR and FQNEAQ (reference sequence).

This chain links TRBV5-1 with TRBJ2-4, with no clear D. The CDR3 consists of 14 residues. V was shortened by 4 bases and J by 8 bases, with 16 bases between the two germline ends. The germline V gene encodes CDR1 SGHRS and CDR2 YFSETQ. CDR3 residues: CASSPLADADIQYF. The CDR3 coding sequence is TGCGCCAGCAGCCCGCTCGCGGACGCGGACATTCAGTACTTC.

Notes on this clonotype: Possible read error: a much larger clone is one base away. J is TRBJ2-3 and V is TRBV5-5; the D is unclear. Per germline, CDR1 SGHKS and CDR2 YYEKEE (reference sequence). The CDR3 length is 13 residues. Trimming pared 4 bases from V and 2 bases from J, leaving 8 bases between. The chain's CDR3 is CASSHKNTDTQYF. The CDR3 bases are TGTGCCAGCAGCCACAAGAACACAGATACGCAGTATTTT.

As for this clonotype: At one end the junction does not follow the germline gene, possibly because of a read error. The V and J genes are TRBV11-1 and TRBJ2-7, with 9 bases matching TRBD1. The CDR3 spans 14 residues. CDR1 SGHAT and CDR2 FQDESV come from the germline V gene (reference sequence). CDR3 sequence reads: CTSSSYRGRYEQYF. Here the CDR3 DNA reads TGTACCAGCAGCTCCTACAGGGGGCGATACGAGCAGTACTTC. Complete variable domain (other parts from reference TRBV11-1 and TRBJ2-7): EAEVAQSPRYKITEKSQAVAFWCDPISGHATLYWYRQILGQGPELLVQFQDESVVDDSQLPKDRFSAERLKGVDSTLKIQPAELGDSAMYLCTSSSYRGRYEQYFGPGTRLTVT.

This chain uses TRBV7-8 with TRBJ2-1; D perhaps matches TRBD2 (6 bases). In germline, CDR1 is SGHVS, CDR2 FQNEAQ. The CDR3 consists of 17 residues. The germline V and J ends were trimmed by 5 bases and 0 bases, with 17 bases remaining between them. This CDR3 reads CASSTPGSRFSYNEQFF. The CDR3 nucleotides are TGTGCCAGCAGCACCCCCGGGAGTAGGTTCTCCTACAATGAGCAGTTCTTC.

This sequence joins TRBV5-1 and TRBJ2-3; TRBD1 is a possible D gene (6 bases). Trimming removed 5 bases from V and 2 bases from J, with 18 bases in between. Germline CDR1 and CDR2: SGHRS and YFSETQ. CDR3 length: 16 amino acids. CDR3 DNA: TGCGCCAGCAGGGGGGACACAGCTTTCCTCACAGATACGCAGTATTTT. Its protein is CASRGDTAFLTDTQYF.

In its sample, this clonotype was seen a few times. The chain recombines TRBV7-9 with TRBJ2-5; D might be TRBD2 (5 bases). The J call is uncertain, as TRBJ2-7 better fits the DNA end. The CDR3 is 12 residues long. Germline V lookup: CDR1 SEHNR, CDR2 FQNEAQ (reference sequence). The CDR3 bases are TGTGCCAGCAGTGATACTCGGGGCGAGCAGTACTTC. Translated: CASSDTRGEQYF.

The chain recombines TRBV5-1 with TRBJ2-7, with a tentative D call TRBD2 (5 bases). Germline V CDR1 and CDR2: SGHRS, YFSETQ. The CDR3 runs 14 residues. With 0 bases removed from V and 7 bases from J, the gap between germline ends came to 14 bases. CDR3 amino acids: CASSLEAGSREQYF. The CDR3 DNA follows: TGCGCCAGCAGCTTGGAGGCGGGTTCTCGGGAGCAGTACTTC.

This chain connects TRBV29-1 to TRBJ1-5; D unresolved. The CDR3 consists of 13 residues. Trimming shortened V by 4 bases and J by 0 bases, and 7 bases separated the two germline ends. Germline CDR1 and CDR2: SQVTM and ANQGSEA. The DNA for the CDR3 is TGCAGCGTTGGGAGAGGTAGCAATCAGCCCCAGCATTTT. Protein sequence: CSVGRGSNQPQHF.

CDR3 nucleotides: TGCAGTGCCATTTTAGGACTGGGGAAAACTGAAGCTTTCTTT. The encoded protein is CSAILGLGKTEAFF. The chain joins TRBV20-1 to TRBJ1-1; D unclear. Trimming left V 6 bases short and J 5 bases short, with 19 bases between. Looked up from germline, CDR1 is DFQATT and CDR2 is SNEGSKA (reference sequence). The CDR3 runs 14 residues.

The chain is built from TRBV25-1 and TRBJ1-3; 8 bases match TRBD1. Germline V gene lookup returns CDR1 MGHDK and CDR2 SYGVNS. The CDR3 is 14 residues long. The V and J ends lost 7 bases and 0 bases, in that order; junction bases with no gene match: 2. The CDR3 here is CASNTGGSGNTIYF. In nucleotides, the CDR3 is TGTGCCAGCAATACAGGGGGCTCTGGAAACACCATATATTTT.

The CDR3 protein is CASRETGPSTDTQYF. The CDR3 DNA reads as TGTGCCAGCAGAGAGACAGGGCCCAGCACAGATACGCAGTATTTT. The chain uses TRBV6-5 and TRBJ2-3, with 7 nucleotides matching TRBD1. V was pared by 6 bases and J by 0 bases, with 6 bases of the junction left unmatched. CDR1 and CDR2 from the germline V gene are MNHEY and SVGAGI. This CDR3 region has 15 residues.

The V gene is TRBV4-1, the J gene TRBJ2-2; 9 bases agree with TRBD2. Unmatched junction bases numbered 12, after V lost 4 bases and J lost 3 bases. There are 18 residues in the CDR3. The germline V gene has CDR1 MGHRA and CDR2 YSYEKL. The DNA of the CDR3 is TGCGCCAGCAGCCGGGATTGGGCTAGCGGGGAGTACACCGGGGAGCTGTTTTTT. This translates into CASSRDWASGEYTGELFF.

The chain uses TRBV3-1 and TRBJ2-5; D gene ambiguous. Trimming took off 4 bases at V and 7 bases at J, with 10 bases between the two ends. This CDR3 is built from 12 residues. Germline-derived CDR1 and CDR2 are LGHDT and YNNKEL (reference sequence). The CDR3 nucleotides are TGTGCCAGCAGCCCCTCCTCTAGGACCCAGTACTTC. Encoded protein: CASSPSSRTQYF.